This T cell receptor beta chain was recovered during a study of tumor-infiltrating lymphocytes in oesophageal squamous cell carcinoma. TCRdb processed the PCR reads anew with MiXCR; each CDR3 protein has one entry. The sample holds 21,000 or so distinct CDR3 sequences, more than 30% seen once. The CDR3 consists of 14 residues. Trimming at V came to 5 bases and at J to 5 bases, leaving 4 bases not matched to a gene. Germline CDR1 is ENHRY and CDR2 is SYGVKD. In its sample, this clonotype was seen many times. The gene calls are TRBV10-3 and TRBJ2-7; 12 bases align to TRBD2. The sequenced material came from esophageal tumor tissue. This receptor was obtained from a male donor with esophageal squamous cell carcinoma. DNA of the CDR3: TGTGCCATCAGTCCGACTAGCGGGAGCCACGAGCAGTACTTC. Translated, it gives CAISPTSGSHEQYF.